Shown below are 12 T cell receptor beta chains from a single sample sequenced in a study of shared clonotypes between healthy human individuals. Generated by immunoSEQ multiplex PCR, the TCRdb table keeps only in-frame clones and is missing some. In the table there are over 1.5 million clones, 95% to 99% of which are singletons. Input material: naive CD4+ T cells sorted from blood. Subset described: CD45RA+ positively selected. The receptors derive from a man aged 25 to 40 in good health.

This clone turned up a few times. Other DNA sequences in the same sample also yield this CDR3. The chain carries TRBV18 and TRBJ2-7; D is ambiguous. The CDR3 length is 12 residues. V was trimmed by 0 bases and J by 1 base, leaving 1 base between them. In germline, CDR1 is KGHSH, CDR2 LQKENI. CDR3 residues: CASSPPSYEQYF. CDR3 nucleotides: TGTGCCAGCTCACCACCTTCCTACGAGCAGTACTTC.

The chain uses TRBV9 and TRBJ2-1; D is uncertain. This CDR3 contains 12 residues. The V gene lost 4 bases and the J gene lost 5 bases, with 7 bases spanning the gap. The germline gives CDR1 SGDLS, CDR2 YYNGEE. CDR3 in amino acids: CASSPRHNEQFF. The DNA for the CDR3 is TGTGCCAGCAGCCCTAGACACAATGAGCAGTTCTTC.

This chain links TRBV29-1 with TRBJ2-5; the match to TRBD2 covers 8 bases. Trimming took 6 bases from V and 5 from J; bases not matched to a gene: 11. Germline V gene lookup returns CDR1 SQVTM and CDR2 ANQGSEA. CDR3 size: 14 residues. CDR3 sequence reads: CSVELAGLGETQYF. The CDR3 DNA reads TGCAGCGTGGAGCTAGCGGGCTTGGGGGAGACCCAGTACTTC.

This chain links TRBV19 with TRBJ1-5; 8 bases match TRBD1. This CDR3 comprises 18 residues. Germline trimming cut 9 bases from V and 5 bases from J; bases unmatched to any gene: 21. The germline V gene has CDR1 LNHDA and CDR2 SQIVND (reference sequence). Here the CDR3 DNA reads TGTGCCAGCACCCTTCGCTTTTTAGGACAGGGTAGAGATCAGCCCCAGCATTTT. Protein product: CASTLRFLGQGRDQPQHF.

The chain has TRBV6-5 and TRBJ2-7; TRBD2 matches at 8 bases. This CDR3 is 13 amino acids long. Germline loops: CDR1 MNHEY, CDR2 SVGAGI. V shed 3 bases, J shed 6 bases, and the junction held 4 bases outside the gene matches. CDR3 coding DNA: TGTGCCAGCAGTTATTCAGCGGGAGCCGAGCAGTACTTC. Its protein is CASSYSAGAEQYF.

This sequence joins TRBV6-6 and TRBJ2-7; tentatively, D is TRBD1 or TRBD2 (5 bases each). The CDR3 contains 15 residues. Germline values: CDR1 MNHNY, CDR2 SVGAGI (reference sequence). Trimming removed 5 bases from V and 4 bases from J, with 18 bases in between. CDR3 sequence (DNA): TGTGCCAGCAGTCTCGGGGCGGCGGCACGGTACGAGCAGTACTTC. Protein: CASSLGAAARYEQYF.

This chain links TRBV2 with TRBJ1-5; D not resolved. Trimming stripped 4 bases from V and 1 base from J, with 11 bases between. Germline V gives CDR1 SNHLY, CDR2 FYNNEI. This CDR3 has 15 residues. The CDR3, as DNA: TGTGCCAGCAGTGGGACCCTCAGGAGCAATCAGCCCCAGCATTTT. The encoded protein is CASSGTLRSNQPQHF. Looking up the rest from reference TRBV2 and TRBJ1-5 gives the full variable domain: EPEVTQTPSHQVTQMGQEVILRCVPISNHLYFYWYRQILGQKVEFLVSFYNNEISEKSEIFDDQFSVERPDGSNFTLKIRSTKLEDSAMYFCASSGTLRSNQPQHFGDGTRLSIL.

The chain is built from TRBV19 and TRBJ2-2; D call uncertain. The germline V gene encodes CDR1 LNHDA and CDR2 SQIVND (reference sequence). V was clipped by 1 base and J by 4 bases, with 4 bases between them. The CDR3 loop spans 13 amino acids. CDR3 protein: CASSIVPTGELFF. CDR3 DNA sequence: TGTGCCAGTAGTATAGTGCCCACCGGGGAGCTGTTTTTT. Complete variable domain (other parts from reference TRBV19 and TRBJ2-2): DGGITQSPKYLFRKEGQNVTLSCEQNLNHDAMYWYRQDPGQGLRLIYYSQIVNDFQKGDIAEGYSVSREKKESFPLTVTSAQKNPTAFYLCASSIVPTGELFFGEGSRLTVL.

This sequence joins TRBV20-1 and TRBJ2-3; D gene unclear. V lost 3 bases and J lost 5, with 6 bases in between. The CDR3 has 11 amino acids. The V gene's germline CDR1 is DFQATT and CDR2 SNEGSKA (reference sequence). DNA of the CDR3: TGCAGTGCTAGCGTTATAGATACGCAGTATTTT. Encoded protein: CSASVIDTQYF.

The gene calls are TRBV19 and TRBJ2-7, with D perhaps matching TRBD1 (6 bases). Trimming removed 3 bases at V and 7 bases at J, with 7 bases between. This CDR3 has 11 residues. Per the germline V gene, CDR1 is LNHDA and CDR2 is SQIVND (reference sequence). The CDR3 is CASSIQGEQYF. The DNA for the CDR3 is TGTGCCAGTAGTATCCAGGGGGAGCAGTACTTC.

J is TRBJ2-1 and V is TRBV19; D might be TRBD1 or TRBD2, each matching 5 bases. With 3 bases removed from V and 12 bases from J, the gap between germline ends came to 12 bases. Germline CDR1 LNHDA, CDR2 SQIVND (reference sequence). The CDR3 extends over 12 amino acids. The CDR3 DNA reads as TGTGCCAGTAGTATCCACGGGGCTTGGCAGTTCTTC. Protein: CASSIHGAWQFF.

This clone came up once. This chain joins TRBV4-3 and TRBJ1-3; D not resolved. Germline CDR1 LGHNA, CDR2 YSLEER. This CDR3 contains 16 residues. Trimming left V 0 bases short and J 0 bases short, with 9 bases between. The CDR3 sequence: CASSQDLGVSGNTIYF. The CDR3 DNA is TGCGCCAGCAGCCAAGATTTAGGCGTCTCTGGAAACACCATATATTTT.